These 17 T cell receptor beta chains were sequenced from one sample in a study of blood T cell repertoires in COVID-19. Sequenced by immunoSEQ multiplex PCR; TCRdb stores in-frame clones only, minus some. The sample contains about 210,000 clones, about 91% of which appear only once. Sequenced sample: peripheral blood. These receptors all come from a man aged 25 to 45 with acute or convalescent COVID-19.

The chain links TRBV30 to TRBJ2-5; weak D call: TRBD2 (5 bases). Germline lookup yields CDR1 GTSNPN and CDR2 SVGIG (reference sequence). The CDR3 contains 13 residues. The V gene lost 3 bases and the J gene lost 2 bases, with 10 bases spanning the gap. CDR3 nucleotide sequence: TGTGCCTGGAGATTAGCGCCGCAAGAGACCCAGTACTTC. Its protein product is CAWRLAPQETQYF.

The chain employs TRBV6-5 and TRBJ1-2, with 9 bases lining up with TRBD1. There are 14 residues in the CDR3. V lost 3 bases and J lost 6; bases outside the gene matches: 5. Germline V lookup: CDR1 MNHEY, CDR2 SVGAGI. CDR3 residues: CASSYNRGRDGYTF. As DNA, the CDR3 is TGTGCCAGCAGTTATAACAGGGGGCGCGATGGCTACACCTTC.

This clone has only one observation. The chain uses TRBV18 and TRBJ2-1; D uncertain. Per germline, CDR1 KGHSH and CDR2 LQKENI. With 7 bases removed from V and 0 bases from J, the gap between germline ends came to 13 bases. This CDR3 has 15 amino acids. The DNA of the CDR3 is TGTGCCAGCTACCAGACTGGAAGCTCCTACAATGAGCAGTTCTTC. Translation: CASYQTGSSYNEQFF.

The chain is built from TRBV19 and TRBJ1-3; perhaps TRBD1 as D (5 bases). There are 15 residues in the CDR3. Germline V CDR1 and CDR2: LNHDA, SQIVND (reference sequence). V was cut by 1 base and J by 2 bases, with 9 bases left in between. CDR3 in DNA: TGTGCCAGTAGTATAGCCCCAGGGCCTGGAAACACCATATATTTT. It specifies CASSIAPGPGNTIYF.

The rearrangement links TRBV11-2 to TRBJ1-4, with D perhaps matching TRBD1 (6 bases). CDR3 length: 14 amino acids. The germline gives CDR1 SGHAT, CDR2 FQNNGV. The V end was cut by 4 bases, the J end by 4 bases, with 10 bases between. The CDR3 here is CASSWGPINEKLFF. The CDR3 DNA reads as TGTGCCAGCAGCTGGGGGCCAATTAATGAAAAACTGTTTTTT.

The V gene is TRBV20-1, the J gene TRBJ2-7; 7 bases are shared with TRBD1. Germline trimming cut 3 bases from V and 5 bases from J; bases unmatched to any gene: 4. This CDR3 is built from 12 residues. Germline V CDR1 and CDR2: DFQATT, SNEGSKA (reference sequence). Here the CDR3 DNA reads TGCAGTGCTAGTGGACAGGTTAACGAGCAGTACTTC. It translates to CSASGQVNEQYF.

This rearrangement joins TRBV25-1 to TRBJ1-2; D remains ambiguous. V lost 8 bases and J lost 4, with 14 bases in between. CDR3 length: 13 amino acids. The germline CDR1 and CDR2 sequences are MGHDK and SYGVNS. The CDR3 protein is CASGREQVYGYTF. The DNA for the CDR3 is TGTGCCAGCGGGAGGGAACAAGTCTATGGCTACACCTTC.

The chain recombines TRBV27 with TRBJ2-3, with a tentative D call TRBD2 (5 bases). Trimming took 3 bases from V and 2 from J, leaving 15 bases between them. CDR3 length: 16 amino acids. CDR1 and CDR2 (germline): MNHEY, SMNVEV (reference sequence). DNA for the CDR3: TGTGCCAGCAGTTTCGGAGGCGAAAGTATCACAGATACGCAGTATTTT. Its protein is CASSFGGESITDTQYF.

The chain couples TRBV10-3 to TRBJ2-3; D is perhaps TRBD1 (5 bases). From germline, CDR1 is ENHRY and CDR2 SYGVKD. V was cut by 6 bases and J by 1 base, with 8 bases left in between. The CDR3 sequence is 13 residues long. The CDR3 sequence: CAIRGDGTDTQYF. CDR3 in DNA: TGTGCCATCAGAGGGGATGGCACAGATACGCAGTATTTT.

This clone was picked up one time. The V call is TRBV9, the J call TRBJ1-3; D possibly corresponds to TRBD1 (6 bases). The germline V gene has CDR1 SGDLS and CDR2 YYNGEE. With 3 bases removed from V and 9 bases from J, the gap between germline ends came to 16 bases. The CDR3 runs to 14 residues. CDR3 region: CASSARTAGGTIYF. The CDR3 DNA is TGTGCCAGCAGCGCCAGGACAGCTGGCGGCACCATATATTTT.

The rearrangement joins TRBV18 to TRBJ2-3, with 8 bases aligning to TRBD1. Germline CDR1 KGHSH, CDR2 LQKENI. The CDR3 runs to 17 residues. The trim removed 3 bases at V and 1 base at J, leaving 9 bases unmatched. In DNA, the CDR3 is TGTGCCAGCTCACCCCTCACAGGGGGTAGCGGCACAGATACGCAGTATTTT. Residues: CASSPLTGGSGTDTQYF.

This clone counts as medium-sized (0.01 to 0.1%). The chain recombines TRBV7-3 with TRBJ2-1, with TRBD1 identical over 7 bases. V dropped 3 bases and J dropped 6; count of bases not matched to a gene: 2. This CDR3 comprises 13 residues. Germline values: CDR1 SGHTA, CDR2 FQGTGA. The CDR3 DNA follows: TGTGCCAGCAGCTTGTACAGGGGCAATGAGCAGTTCTTC. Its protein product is CASSLYRGNEQFF.

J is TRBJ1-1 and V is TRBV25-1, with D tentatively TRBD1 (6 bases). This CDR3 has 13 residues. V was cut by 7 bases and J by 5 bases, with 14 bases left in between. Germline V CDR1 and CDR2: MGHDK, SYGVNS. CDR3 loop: CASTQGWWTEAFF. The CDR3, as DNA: TGTGCCAGCACACAGGGTTGGTGGACTGAAGCTTTCTTT.

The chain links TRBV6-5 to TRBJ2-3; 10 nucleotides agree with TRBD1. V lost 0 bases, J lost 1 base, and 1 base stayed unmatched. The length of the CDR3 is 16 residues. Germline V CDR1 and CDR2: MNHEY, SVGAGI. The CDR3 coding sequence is TGTGCCAGCAGTTACTCCGGGACAGGGGGCACAGATACGCAGTATTTT. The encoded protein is CASSYSGTGGTDTQYF.

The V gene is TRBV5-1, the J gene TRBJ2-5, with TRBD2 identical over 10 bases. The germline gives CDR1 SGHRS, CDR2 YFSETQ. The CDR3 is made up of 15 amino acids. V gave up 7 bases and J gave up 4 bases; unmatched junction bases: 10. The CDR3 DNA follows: TGCGCCAGCTCCCGCGAGATAGCGGGAGGAGAGACCCAGTACTTC. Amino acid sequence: CASSREIAGGETQYF.

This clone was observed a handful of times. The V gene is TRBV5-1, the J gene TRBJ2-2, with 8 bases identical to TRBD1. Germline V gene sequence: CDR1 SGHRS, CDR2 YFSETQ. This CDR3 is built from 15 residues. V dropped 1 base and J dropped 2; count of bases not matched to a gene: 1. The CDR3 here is CASSLQGANTGELFF. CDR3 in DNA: TGCGCCAGCAGCTTGCAGGGGGCCAACACCGGGGAGCTGTTTTTT.

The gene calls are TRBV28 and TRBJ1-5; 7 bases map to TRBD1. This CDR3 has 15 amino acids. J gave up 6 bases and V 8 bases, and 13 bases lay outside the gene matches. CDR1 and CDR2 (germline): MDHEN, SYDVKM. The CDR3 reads CASYPGGTKAQPQHF. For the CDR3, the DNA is TGTGCCAGCTACCCAGGGGGGACGAAAGCTCAGCCCCAGCATTTT.